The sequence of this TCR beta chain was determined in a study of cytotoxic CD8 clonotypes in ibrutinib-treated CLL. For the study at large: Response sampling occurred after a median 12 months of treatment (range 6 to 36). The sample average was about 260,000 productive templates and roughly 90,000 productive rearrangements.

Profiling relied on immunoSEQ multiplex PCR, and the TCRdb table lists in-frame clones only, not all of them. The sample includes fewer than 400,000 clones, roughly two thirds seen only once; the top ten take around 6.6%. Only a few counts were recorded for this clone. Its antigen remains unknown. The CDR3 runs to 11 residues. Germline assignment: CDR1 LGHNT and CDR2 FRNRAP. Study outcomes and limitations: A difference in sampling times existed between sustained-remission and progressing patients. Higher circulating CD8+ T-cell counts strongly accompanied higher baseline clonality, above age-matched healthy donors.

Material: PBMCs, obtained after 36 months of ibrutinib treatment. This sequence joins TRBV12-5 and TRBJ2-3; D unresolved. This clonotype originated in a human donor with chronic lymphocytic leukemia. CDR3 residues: CASTSRDTQYF. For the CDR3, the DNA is TGTGCAAGTACAAGTCGAGATACGCAGTATTTT.